This T cell receptor (beta chain) was sequenced for a study of CD8 T cells in Susac syndrome. TEMRA cells were FACS-enriched, and CD8+ and CD4+ T cells were isolated negatively. Trimming left V 1 base short and J 1 base short, with 10 bases between. The CDR3 covers 15 residues. The germline V gene has CDR1 LGHDT and CDR2 YNNKEL (reference sequence). RNA in amounts of 0.5 to 1 ug was reverse transcribed with random hexamers. TCRdb itself ran the immunoSEQ multiplex PCR reads through MiXCR, one entry per CDR3 protein. This table has over 150,000 distinct CDR3 sequences, 90% to 95% appearing once. This chain connects TRBV3-1 to TRBJ1-1; D unclear. This receptor was identified in a human donor with multiple sclerosis. Specimen: CD4+ T cells from PBMCs. Here the CDR3 reads CASSQGSTSNTEAFF. In nucleotides, the CDR3 is TGTGCCAGCAGCCAAGGATCCACCTCGAACACTGAAGCTTTCTTT.